Listed below are T cell receptor beta chains from one sample, sequenced in a study of regulatory T cells in long-lasting Graves disease. TCRdb called the multiplex PCR reads again in MiXCR, with one record for every CDR3 protein. The sample carries roughly 450,000 distinct CDR3 sequences, around 21% recorded once. The source was peripheral blood mononuclear cells (PBMCs), collected when the disease was refractory, from a patient treated with antithyroid drugs. These receptors were collected from a female donor with Graves disease. CDR3s include the opening cysteine and the closing phenylalanine or tryptophan. Fields, in order: CDR3 length, V gene, D gene, J gene, clone size, CDR3 protein, CDR3 DNA. A D gene is named only where the DNA matches it firmly. Size values are once, few and many counts, or a class for expanded clones, and some rows have none.

cdr3_length: 13
v_call: TRBV20-1
d_call: TRBD1
j_call: TRBJ1-1
clone_size: many
cdr3_aa: CSAETGRDTEAFF
cdr3_nt: TGCAGTGCAGAGACAGGGAGGGACACTGAAGCTTTCTTT

cdr3_length: 14
v_call: TRBV20-1
d_call: TRBD2
j_call: TRBJ2-7
clone_size: NA
cdr3_aa: CSAREGLAGYEQYF
cdr3_nt: TGCAGTGCTAGAGAGGGACTAGCGGGCTACGAGCAGTACTTC

cdr3_length: 15
v_call: TRBV6-5
d_call: TRBD2
j_call: TRBJ2-7
clone_size: many
cdr3_aa: CASSYSSGRSYEQYF
cdr3_nt: TGTGCCAGCAGTTATTCTAGCGGGAGATCATACGAGCAGTACTTC

cdr3_length: 14
v_call: TRBV6-1
d_call: TRBD1
j_call: TRBJ1-5
clone_size: many
cdr3_aa: CASSPGQGFQPQHF
cdr3_nt: TGTGCCAGCAGTCCCGGACAGGGTTTTCAGCCCCAGCATTTT

cdr3_length: 12
v_call: TRBV14
d_call: NA
j_call: TRBJ1-2
clone_size: NA
cdr3_aa: CASSPGGTGYTF
cdr3_nt: TGTGCCAGCAGCCCCGGAGGGACTGGCTACACCTTC

cdr3_length: 13
v_call: TRBV7-3
d_call: NA
j_call: TRBJ1-2
clone_size: NA
cdr3_aa: CASSLDPHGGYTF
cdr3_nt: TGTGCCAGCAGCTTAGACCCTCACGGCGGCTACACCTTC

cdr3_length: 15
v_call: TRBV3-1
d_call: TRBD2
j_call: TRBJ2-5
clone_size: many
cdr3_aa: CASSHGTSGQETQYF
cdr3_nt: TGTGCCAGCAGCCACGGGACTAGCGGACAAGAGACCCAGTACTTC

cdr3_length: 14
v_call: TRBV7-9
d_call: NA
j_call: TRBJ1-6
clone_size: few
cdr3_aa: CASSNKSPDSPLHF
cdr3_nt: TGTGCCAGCAGCAATAAAAGCCCCGATTCACCCCTCCACTTT

cdr3_length: 15
v_call: TRBV5-1
d_call: NA
j_call: TRBJ2-7
clone_size: few
cdr3_aa: CASSFHRDSTYEQYF
cdr3_nt: TGCGCCAGCAGCTTTCACCGGGACTCTACCTACGAGCAGTACTTC

cdr3_length: 12
v_call: TRBV27
d_call: NA
j_call: TRBJ2-5
clone_size: many
cdr3_aa: CASRKGQETQYF
cdr3_nt: TGTGCCAGCAGGAAGGGTCAAGAGACCCAGTACTTC

cdr3_length: 16
v_call: TRBV20-1
d_call: NA
j_call: TRBJ1-5
clone_size: NA
cdr3_aa: CSARGSVGQVKGAQHF
cdr3_nt: TGCAGTGCTAGAGGATCTGTTGGACAAGTGAAAGGGGCCCAGCATTTT

cdr3_length: 15
v_call: TRBV7-9
d_call: TRBD2
j_call: TRBJ2-1
clone_size: NA
cdr3_aa: CASSLGRGIYNEQFF
cdr3_nt: TGTGCCAGCAGCTTGGGGCGGGGGATCTACAATGAGCAGTTCTTC

cdr3_length: 17
v_call: TRBV7-9
d_call: TRBD2
j_call: TRBJ2-5
clone_size: NA
cdr3_aa: CASSSTTRTSGRETQYF
cdr3_nt: TGTGCCAGCAGCTCAACTACAAGGACTAGCGGGAGAGAGACCCAGTACTTC

cdr3_length: 13
v_call: TRBV27
d_call: NA
j_call: TRBJ2-5
clone_size: few
cdr3_aa: CASSATYVETQYF
cdr3_nt: TGTGCCAGCAGTGCAACGTATGTAGAGACCCAGTACTTC

cdr3_length: 15
v_call: TRBV19
d_call: NA
j_call: TRBJ1-5
clone_size: few
cdr3_aa: CASSIERGAVRPQHF
cdr3_nt: TGTGCCAGTAGTATTGAAAGAGGAGCCGTCCGGCCCCAGCATTTT

cdr3_length: 15
v_call: TRBV14
d_call: NA
j_call: TRBJ2-5
clone_size: few
cdr3_aa: CASSPAEVVQETQYF
cdr3_nt: TGTGCCAGCAGTCCGGCGGAGGTAGTCCAAGAGACCCAGTACTTC

cdr3_length: 13
v_call: TRBV2
d_call: NA
j_call: TRBJ1-4
clone_size: many
cdr3_aa: CASQLATNEKLFF
cdr3_nt: TGTGCCAGCCAGCTTGCAACTAATGAAAAACTGTTTTTT

cdr3_length: 15
v_call: TRBV6-5
d_call: NA
j_call: TRBJ2-6
clone_size: NA
cdr3_aa: CASSSYGSGANVLTF
cdr3_nt: TGTGCCAGCAGTTCGTACGGAAGTGGGGCCAACGTCCTGACTTTC

cdr3_length: 13
v_call: TRBV15
d_call: NA
j_call: TRBJ1-1
clone_size: many
cdr3_aa: CATSRDREPEAFF
cdr3_nt: TGTGCCACCAGCAGAGACAGGGAACCTGAAGCTTTCTTT

cdr3_length: 13
v_call: TRBV2
d_call: NA
j_call: TRBJ2-5
clone_size: many
cdr3_aa: CASSERITETQYF
cdr3_nt: TGTGCCAGCAGTGAGCGGATAACCGAGACCCAGTACTTC

cdr3_length: 14
v_call: TRBV5-1
d_call: NA
j_call: TRBJ2-7
clone_size: many
cdr3_aa: CASRLETMGDEQYF
cdr3_nt: TGCGCCAGCAGGCTCGAAACAATGGGGGACGAGCAGTACTTC

cdr3_length: 15
v_call: TRBV7-9
d_call: NA
j_call: TRBJ2-7
clone_size: NA
cdr3_aa: CASSLSGRGSYEQYF
cdr3_nt: TGTGCCAGCAGCTTATCCGGGAGAGGATCCTACGAGCAGTACTTC

cdr3_length: 14
v_call: TRBV7-8
d_call: TRBD2
j_call: TRBJ2-1
clone_size: many
cdr3_aa: CASSRGGRPGEQFF
cdr3_nt: TGTGCCAGCAGCAGAGGCGGGAGGCCGGGCGAGCAGTTCTTC

cdr3_length: 15
v_call: TRBV28
d_call: TRBD1
j_call: TRBJ1-5
clone_size: many
cdr3_aa: CASSYRQGVIQPQHF
cdr3_nt: TGTGCCAGCAGTTACCGACAGGGGGTAATTCAGCCCCAGCATTTT

cdr3_length: 15
v_call: TRBV19
d_call: NA
j_call: TRBJ1-5
clone_size: NA
cdr3_aa: CASSIDLTGTQPQHF
cdr3_nt: TGTGCCAGTAGTATAGATCTTACAGGAACCCAGCCCCAGCATTTT

cdr3_length: 11
v_call: TRBV28
d_call: NA
j_call: TRBJ1-1
clone_size: few
cdr3_aa: CASSLNGEAFF
cdr3_nt: TGTGCCAGCAGTTTGAATGGTGAAGCTTTCTTT

cdr3_length: 15
v_call: TRBV7-8
d_call: NA
j_call: TRBJ1-5
clone_size: many
cdr3_aa: CASSLGRGYNQPQHF
cdr3_nt: TGTGCCAGCAGCTTAGGGAGGGGATATAATCAGCCCCAGCATTTT

cdr3_length: 14
v_call: TRBV7-6
d_call: NA
j_call: TRBJ2-1
clone_size: NA
cdr3_aa: CASSLGGLYNEQFF
cdr3_nt: TGTGCCAGCAGCTTAGGGGGTCTCTACAATGAGCAGTTCTTC

cdr3_length: 15
v_call: TRBV20-1
d_call: NA
j_call: TRBJ2-3
clone_size: few
cdr3_aa: CSARGTKESTDTQYF
cdr3_nt: TGCAGTGCTAGGGGGACCAAGGAGTCCACAGATACGCAGTATTTT

cdr3_length: 11
v_call: TRBV10-3
d_call: NA
j_call: TRBJ2-7
clone_size: few
cdr3_aa: CAISEGNEQYF
cdr3_nt: TGTGCCATCAGTGAGGGGAACGAGCAGTACTTC

cdr3_length: 13
v_call: TRBV20-1
d_call: NA
j_call: TRBJ2-7
clone_size: NA
cdr3_aa: CSVRGTVSYEQYF
cdr3_nt: TGCAGCGTCCGGGGAACGGTTTCCTACGAGCAGTACTTC